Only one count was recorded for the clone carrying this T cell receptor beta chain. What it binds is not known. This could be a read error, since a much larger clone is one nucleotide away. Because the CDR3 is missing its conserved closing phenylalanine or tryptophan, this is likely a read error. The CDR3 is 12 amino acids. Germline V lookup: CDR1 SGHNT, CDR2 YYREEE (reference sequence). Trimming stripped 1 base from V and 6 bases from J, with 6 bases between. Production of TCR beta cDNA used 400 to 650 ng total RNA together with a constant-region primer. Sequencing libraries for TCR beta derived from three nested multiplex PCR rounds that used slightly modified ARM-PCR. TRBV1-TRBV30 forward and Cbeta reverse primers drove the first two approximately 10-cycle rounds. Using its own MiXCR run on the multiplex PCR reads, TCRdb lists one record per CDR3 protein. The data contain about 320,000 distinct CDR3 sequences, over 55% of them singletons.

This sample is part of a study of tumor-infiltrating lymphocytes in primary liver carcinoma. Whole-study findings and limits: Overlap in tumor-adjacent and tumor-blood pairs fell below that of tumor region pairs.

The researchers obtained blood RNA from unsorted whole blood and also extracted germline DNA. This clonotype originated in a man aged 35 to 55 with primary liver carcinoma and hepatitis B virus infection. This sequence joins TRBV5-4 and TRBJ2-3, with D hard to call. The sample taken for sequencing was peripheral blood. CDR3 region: CASSLSGDTQYL. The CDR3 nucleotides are TGTGCCAGCAGCTTGTCCGGGGATACGCAGTATTTG.